This T cell receptor beta chain was identified during a study of T cell responses to AZD1222 COVID-19 vaccine. Profiled with immunoSEQ multiplex PCR; TCRdb holds only in-frame clones, not every one. Here the sample spans approximately 170,000 clones, roughly nine tenths being singletons. V was trimmed by 4 bases and J by 10 bases, leaving 8 bases between them. This CDR3 spans 12 amino acids. Germline V CDR1 and CDR2: MDHEN, SYDVKM. The sequence derives from an adult in good health. The chain carries TRBV28 and TRBJ1-6; D is undetermined. This specimen consisted of peripheral blood, obtained on day 0 of AZD1222 vaccination. DNA for the CDR3: TGTGCCAGCAGTTCACCTGTCTCACCCCTCCACTTT. Residues: CASSSPVSPLHF.